This section outlines one T cell receptor beta chain sequence together with its context. No antigen is known for it. The record originates from a study of T cell responses to AZD1222 COVID-19 vaccine. Study results and limitations: Baseline serostatus was positive in only six or seven AZD1222 recipients. The study sampled repertoires only after the peak T cell response.

The table came from immunoSEQ multiplex PCR; TCRdb's copy has only in-frame clones and leaves some out. The sample contains about 84,000 clones, 85% to 95% of which appear only once. CDR3 length: 16 residues. Germline CDR1 reads SGHTA; CDR2 reads FQGTGA. V was pared by 6 bases and J by 5 bases, with 12 bases of the junction left unmatched. Analysis merged second doses at about 4 or about 12 weeks. Sequenced here: peripheral blood, sampled 28 days after the second AZD1222 dose. This chain links TRBV7-3 with TRBJ2-5; the match to TRBD2 covers 10 bases. The sequence was collected from an adult who received the AZD1222 COVID-19 vaccine. The CDR3 bases are TGTGCCAGCAGTATATCCGGGACTAGCGCCACCGAGACCCAGTACTTC. It encodes CASSISGTSATETQYF.